This TCR beta chain comes out of a study of technical replicates of blood from a few donors. Libraries were prepared by immunoSEQ multiplex PCR; TCRdb keeps only in-frame clonotypes and omits some of them. The sample records tens of thousands of clones, about nine tenths being singletons. V was pared by 1 base and J by 4 bases, with 4 bases of the junction left unmatched. Per the germline V gene, CDR1 is SGHNT and CDR2 is YYREEE (reference sequence). The CDR3 extends over 15 amino acids. This TCR came from a human donor in good health. Sample: T cells isolated from PBMCs. This sequence joins TRBV5-4 and TRBJ2-5; 10 bases line up with TRBD2. CDR3 sequence (DNA): TGTGCCAGCAGCTTGCCTAGCGGGAGTGGAGAGACCCAGTACTTC. It encodes CASSLPSGSGETQYF.